Below are 10 T cell receptor beta chains sequenced from a single sample in a study of technical replicates of blood from a few donors. Profiling relied on immunoSEQ multiplex PCR, and the TCRdb table lists in-frame clones only, not all of them. Found here are about 44,000 clones, roughly 96% of them singletons; the top ten hold approximately 0.35%. Material for sequencing was T cells isolated from PBMCs. The origin of the receptors is a human donor in good health.

The chain employs TRBV6-6 and TRBJ2-3; TRBD2 matches at 10 bases. This CDR3 has 16 amino acids. From germline, CDR1 is MNHNY and CDR2 SVGAGI (reference sequence). With V trimmed by 2 bases and J by 1 base, 3 bases remained unmatched. The CDR3 bases are TGTGCCAGCAGTTACCCCGGACTAGCGGGCACAGATACGCAGTATTTT. This codes for CASSYPGLAGTDTQYF.

This chain connects TRBV6-5 to TRBJ1-2; 7 nucleotides match TRBD1. CDR1 and CDR2 (germline): MNHEY, SVGAGI. The CDR3 spans 14 residues. The V gene end was trimmed by 1 base and the J gene end by 4 bases; junction bases not matched to a gene: 3. The CDR3 sequence: CASSYLDRVYGYTF. CDR3 sequence (DNA): TGTGCCAGCAGTTACTTAGACAGGGTCTATGGCTACACCTTC.

The chain is built from TRBV4-1 and TRBJ2-3, with TRBD2 identical over 11 bases. The germline gives CDR1 MGHRA, CDR2 YSYEKL. The V gene end was trimmed by 3 bases and the J gene end by 5 bases; junction bases not matched to a gene: 10. The CDR3 runs to 17 residues. The CDR3 spells CASSHNSGTSGVDTQYF. As DNA, the CDR3 is TGCGCCAGCAGCCATAATTCCGGGACTAGCGGCGTAGATACGCAGTATTTT.

The V call is TRBV6-6, the J call TRBJ1-2, with 7 bases identical to TRBD1. The CDR3 has 14 amino acids. CDR1 is MNHNY, CDR2 SVGAGI, per germline (reference sequence). The V segment lost 6 bases and the J segment 5 bases; nucleotides outside the gene matches: 9. The CDR3 DNA reads TGTGCCAGCAGCCTGACAGGGCTGACTTATGGCTACACCTTC. Amino acids: CASSLTGLTYGYTF.

V usage is TRBV11-2 and J usage is TRBJ1-1; 7 bases agree with TRBD1. V was clipped by 0 bases and J by 5 bases; unmatched bases: 6. This CDR3 has 15 residues. Germline V gene sequence: CDR1 SGHAT, CDR2 FQNNGV. Written as DNA, the CDR3 is TGTGCCAGCAGCTTAGATCGGGGACAGATAACTGAAGCTTTCTTT. Protein sequence: CASSLDRGQITEAFF.

This clone was counted between two and nine times. The chain couples TRBV7-9 to TRBJ1-3, with D tentatively TRBD1 (5 bases). The germline V and J ends were trimmed by 1 base and 7 bases, with 8 bases remaining between them. Germline V gene sequence: CDR1 SEHNR, CDR2 FQNEAQ (reference sequence). The CDR3 contains 13 residues. CDR3: CASSLEPGNTIYF. The CDR3 DNA sequence: TGTGCCAGCAGCTTAGAACCAGGGAACACCATATATTTT.

The V and J genes are TRBV19 and TRBJ1-1; D gene unclear. The germline CDR1 and CDR2 sequences are LNHDA and SQIVND (reference sequence). CDR3 length equals 15 residues. V lost 1 base, J lost 5 bases, and 14 bases lay in between. This chain's CDR3 is CASSIVGGLGTEAFF. The CDR3 bases are TGTGCCAGTAGTATAGTGGGAGGGCTGGGAACTGAAGCTTTCTTT.

This clone showed up just once. The chain recombines TRBV10-1 with TRBJ2-2, with TRBD2 as a possible D gene (6 bases). This CDR3 is built from 15 residues. CDR1 is WNHNN and CDR2 is SYGVQD in the germline V gene (reference sequence). V lost 1 base, J lost 7 bases, and 13 bases lay in between. CDR3 loop: CASSEFRGYDGELFF. For the CDR3, the DNA is TGCGCCAGCAGTGAGTTCCGGGGGTATGACGGGGAGCTGTTTTTT.

This clone occurred once. This chain joins TRBV5-1 and TRBJ1-3, with D unclear. Trimming stripped 1 base from V and 0 bases from J, with 8 bases between. CDR1 SGHRS and CDR2 YFSETQ come from the germline V gene. The CDR3 covers 15 residues. CDR3 in amino acids: CASSLLGDSGNTIYF. The CDR3 DNA reads as TGCGCCAGCAGCTTGCTAGGTGACTCTGGAAACACCATATATTTT.

The V call is TRBV30, the J call TRBJ1-3; TRBD1 aligns across 11 bases. The CDR3 is 20 residues long. In germline, CDR1 is GTSNPN, CDR2 SVGIG (reference sequence). The V and J ends lost 0 bases and 0 bases, in that order; junction bases with no gene match: 13. The CDR3 is CAWSVTNFVGTGGSGNTIYF. As DNA, the CDR3 is TGTGCCTGGAGTGTCACAAACTTTGTGGGGACAGGGGGCTCTGGAAACACCATATATTTT.